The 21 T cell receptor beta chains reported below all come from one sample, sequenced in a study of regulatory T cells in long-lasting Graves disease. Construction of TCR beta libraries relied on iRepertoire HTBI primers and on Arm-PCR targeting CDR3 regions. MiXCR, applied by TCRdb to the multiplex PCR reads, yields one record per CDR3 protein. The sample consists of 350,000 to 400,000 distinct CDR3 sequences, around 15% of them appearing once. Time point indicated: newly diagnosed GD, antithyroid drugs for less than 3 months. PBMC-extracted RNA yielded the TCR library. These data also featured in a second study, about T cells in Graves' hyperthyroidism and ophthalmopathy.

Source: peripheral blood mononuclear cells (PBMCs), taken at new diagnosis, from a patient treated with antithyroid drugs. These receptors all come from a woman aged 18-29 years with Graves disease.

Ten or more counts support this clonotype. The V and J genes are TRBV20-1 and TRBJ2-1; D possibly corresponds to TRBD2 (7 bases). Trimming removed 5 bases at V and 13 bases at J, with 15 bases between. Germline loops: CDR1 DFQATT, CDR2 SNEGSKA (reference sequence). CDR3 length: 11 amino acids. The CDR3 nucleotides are TGCAGTGCTGAGGGGGGGACGGTTCAGTTCTTC. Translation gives CSAEGGTVQFF.

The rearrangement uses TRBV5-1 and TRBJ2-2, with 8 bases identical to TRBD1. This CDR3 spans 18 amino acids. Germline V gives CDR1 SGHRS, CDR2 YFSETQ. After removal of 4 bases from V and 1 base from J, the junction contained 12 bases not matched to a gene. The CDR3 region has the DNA TGCGCCAGCAGCGGAACCGGGACAGGCAGAAAGAACACCGGGGAGCTGTTTTTT. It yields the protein CASSGTGTGRKNTGELFF.

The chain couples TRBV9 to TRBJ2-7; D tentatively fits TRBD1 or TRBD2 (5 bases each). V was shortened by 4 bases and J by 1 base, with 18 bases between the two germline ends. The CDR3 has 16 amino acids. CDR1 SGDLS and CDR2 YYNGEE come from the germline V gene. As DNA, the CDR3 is TGTGCCAGCAGCCCACGCCGGGGCAGCCGATCCTACGAGCAGTACTTC. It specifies CASSPRRGSRSYEQYF.

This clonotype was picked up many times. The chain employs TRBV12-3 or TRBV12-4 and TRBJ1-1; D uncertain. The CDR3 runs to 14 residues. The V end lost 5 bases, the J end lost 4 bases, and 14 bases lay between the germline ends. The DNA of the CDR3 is TGTGCCAGCAGTCCCCACAAGAGAATCACTGAAGCTTTCTTT. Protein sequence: CASSPHKRITEAFF.

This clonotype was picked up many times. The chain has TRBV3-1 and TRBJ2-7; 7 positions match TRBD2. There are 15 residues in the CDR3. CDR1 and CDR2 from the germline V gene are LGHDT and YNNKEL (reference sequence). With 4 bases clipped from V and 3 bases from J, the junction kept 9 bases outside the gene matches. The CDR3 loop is CASSPSGLVGYEQYF. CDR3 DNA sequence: TGTGCCAGCAGCCCCTCAGGACTAGTAGGCTACGAGCAGTACTTC.

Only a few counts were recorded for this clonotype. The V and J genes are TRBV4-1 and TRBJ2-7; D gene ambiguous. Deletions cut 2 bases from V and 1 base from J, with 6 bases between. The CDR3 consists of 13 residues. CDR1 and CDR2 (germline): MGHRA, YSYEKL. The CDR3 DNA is TGCGCCAGCAGCCAATCGCAGTCCTACGAGCAGTACTTC. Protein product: CASSQSQSYEQYF.

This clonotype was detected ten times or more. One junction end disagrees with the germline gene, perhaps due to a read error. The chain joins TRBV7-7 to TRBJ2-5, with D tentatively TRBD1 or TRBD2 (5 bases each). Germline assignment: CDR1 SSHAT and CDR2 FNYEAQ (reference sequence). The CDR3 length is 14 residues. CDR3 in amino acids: CASSSGWDPTQQYF. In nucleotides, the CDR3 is TGTGCTAGCAGCTCAGGCTGGGACCCAACTCAGCAGTACTTC.

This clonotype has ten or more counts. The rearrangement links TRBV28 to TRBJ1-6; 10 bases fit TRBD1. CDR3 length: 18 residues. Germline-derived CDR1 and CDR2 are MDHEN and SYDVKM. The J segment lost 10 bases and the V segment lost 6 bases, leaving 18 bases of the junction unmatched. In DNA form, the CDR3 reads TGTGCCAGCAGCCCCCCCACGGGACAGGGGAGATTAGGGTCACCCCTCCACTTT. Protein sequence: CASSPPTGQGRLGSPLHF.

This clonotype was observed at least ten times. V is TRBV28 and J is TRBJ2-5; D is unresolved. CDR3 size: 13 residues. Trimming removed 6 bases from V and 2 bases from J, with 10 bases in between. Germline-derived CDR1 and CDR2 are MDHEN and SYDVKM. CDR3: CASSTQVQETQYF. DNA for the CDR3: TGTGCCAGCAGCACCCAGGTACAAGAGACCCAGTACTTC.

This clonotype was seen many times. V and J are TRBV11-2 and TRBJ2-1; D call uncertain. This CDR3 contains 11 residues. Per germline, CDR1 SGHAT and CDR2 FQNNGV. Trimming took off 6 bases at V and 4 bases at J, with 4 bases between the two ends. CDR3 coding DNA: TGTGCCAGCAGTCAGTACAATGAGCAGTTCTTC. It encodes CASSQYNEQFF.

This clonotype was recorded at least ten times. The CDR3 nucleotides read TGTGCCAGCAGGAGGGACAGGGGCTGGTATGGCAATCAGCCCCAGCATTTT. The encoded protein is CASRRDRGWYGNQPQHF. The rearrangement uses TRBV2 and TRBJ1-5, with 10 bases matching TRBD1. This CDR3 comprises 17 residues. Germline V CDR1 and CDR2: SNHLY, FYNNEI. V dropped 6 bases and J dropped 2; count of bases not matched to a gene: 10.

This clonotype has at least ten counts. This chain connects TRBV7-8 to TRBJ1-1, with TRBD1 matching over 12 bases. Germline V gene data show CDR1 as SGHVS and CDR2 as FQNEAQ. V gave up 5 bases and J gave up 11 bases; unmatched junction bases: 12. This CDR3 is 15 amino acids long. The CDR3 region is CASSHTRDRGRQAFF. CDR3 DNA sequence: TGTGCCAGCAGCCACACCCGGGACAGGGGGCGCCAGGCTTTCTTT.

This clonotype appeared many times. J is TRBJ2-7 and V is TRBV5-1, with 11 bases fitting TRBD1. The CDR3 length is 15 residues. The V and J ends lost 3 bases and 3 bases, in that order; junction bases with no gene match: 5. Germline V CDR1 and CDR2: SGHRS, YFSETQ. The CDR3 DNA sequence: TGCGCCAGCAGCTGGGGGGGGACAGGGGGCTACGAGCAGTACTTC. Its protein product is CASSWGGTGGYEQYF.

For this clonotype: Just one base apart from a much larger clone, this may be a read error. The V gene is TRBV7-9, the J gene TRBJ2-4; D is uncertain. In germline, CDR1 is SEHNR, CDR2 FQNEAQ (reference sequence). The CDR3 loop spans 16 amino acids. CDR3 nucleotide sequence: TGTGCCAGCAGCTTAGATTTCATCTTAGCCCAAAACATTCAGTACTTC. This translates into CASSLDFILAQNIQYF.

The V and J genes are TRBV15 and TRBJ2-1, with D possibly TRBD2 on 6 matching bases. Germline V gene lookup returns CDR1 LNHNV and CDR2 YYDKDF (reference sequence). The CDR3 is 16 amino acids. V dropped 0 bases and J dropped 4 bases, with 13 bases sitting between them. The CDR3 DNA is TGTGCCACCAGCAGAGATTTAGGGAGGCTATACAATGAGCAGTTCTTC. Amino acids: CATSRDLGRLYNEQFF.

Written as DNA, the CDR3 is TGTGCCATCAGTGAGGCCCGGGACGCCGGGGAGCTGTTTTTT. Translation: CAISEARDAGELFF. The chain is built from TRBV10-3 and TRBJ2-2; perhaps D is TRBD1 or TRBD2 (5 bases each). Germline lookup yields CDR1 ENHRY and CDR2 SYGVKD. CDR3 length: 14 residues. V was trimmed by 2 bases and J by 6 bases, leaving 10 bases between them.

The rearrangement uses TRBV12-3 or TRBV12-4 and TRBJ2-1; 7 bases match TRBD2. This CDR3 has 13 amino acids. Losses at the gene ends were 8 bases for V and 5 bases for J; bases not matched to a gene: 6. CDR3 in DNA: TGTGCCAGCTTTAGGGAGGGAAACAATGAGCAGTTCTTC. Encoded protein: CASFREGNNEQFF.

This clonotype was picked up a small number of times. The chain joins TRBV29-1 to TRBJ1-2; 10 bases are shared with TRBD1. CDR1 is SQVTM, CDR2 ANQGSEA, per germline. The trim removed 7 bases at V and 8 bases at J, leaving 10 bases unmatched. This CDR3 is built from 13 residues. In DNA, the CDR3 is TGCAGCGCGGGGGGGACAGGGGAAGAAGGCTACACCTTC. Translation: CSAGGTGEEGYTF.

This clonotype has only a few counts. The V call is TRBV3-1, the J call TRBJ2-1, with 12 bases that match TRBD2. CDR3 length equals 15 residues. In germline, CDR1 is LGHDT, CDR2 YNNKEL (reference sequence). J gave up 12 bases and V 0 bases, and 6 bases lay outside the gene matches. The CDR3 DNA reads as TGTGCCAGCAGCCAAGAAAGACTAGCGGGGGCCGGGCAGTTCTTC. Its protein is CASSQERLAGAGQFF.

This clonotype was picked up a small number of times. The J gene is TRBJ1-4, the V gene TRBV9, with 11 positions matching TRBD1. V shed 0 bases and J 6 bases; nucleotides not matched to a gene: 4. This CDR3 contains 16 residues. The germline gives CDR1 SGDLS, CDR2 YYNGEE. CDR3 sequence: CASSVGPDRGHEKLFF. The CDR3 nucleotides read TGTGCCAGCAGCGTAGGTCCGGACAGGGGGCATGAAAAACTGTTTTTT.

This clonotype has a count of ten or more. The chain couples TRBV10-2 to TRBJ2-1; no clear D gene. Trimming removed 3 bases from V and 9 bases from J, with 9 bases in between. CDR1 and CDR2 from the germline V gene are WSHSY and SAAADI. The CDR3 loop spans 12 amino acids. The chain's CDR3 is CASSERIGEQFF. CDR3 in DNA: TGCGCCAGCAGTGAACGCATCGGTGAGCAGTTCTTC.